The 15 T cell receptor beta chains presented below share a single source sample, sequenced in a study of glioma-infiltrating T cells after dendritic cell vaccination. As to time point: after dendritic cell vaccination, including at tumor progression/relapse. TCRdb keeps only in-frame clones here, not all; method: immunoSEQ multiplex PCR. The sample gives approximately 110,000 clones, 90% of which show up once; 2.7% is in the top ten. Sample: blood, taken after dendritic cell vaccination. These receptors were collected from a human donor with glioblastoma.

This chain connects TRBV10-3 to TRBJ2-5; 9 bases match TRBD2. The CDR3 has 14 residues. J was trimmed by 3 bases and V by 8 bases; bases with no gene match: 7. The germline gives CDR1 ENHRY, CDR2 SYGVKD. Written as DNA, the CDR3 is TGTGCCATCCGGAGCGGGGGGTCCGAAGAGACCCAGTACTTC. This encodes CAIRSGGSEETQYF.

J is TRBJ2-2 and V is TRBV27; D is unclear. The V end was cut by 2 bases, the J end by 3 bases, with 7 bases between. The CDR3 spans 14 residues. Germline CDR1 is MNHEY and CDR2 is SMNVEV (reference sequence). CDR3 DNA sequence: TGTGCCAGCAGTTTACAGCGACACACCGGGGAGCTGTTTTTT. It yields the protein CASSLQRHTGELFF.

The chain recombines TRBV27 with TRBJ1-5; 7 bases are shared with TRBD1. The CDR3 spans 13 residues. V gave up 5 bases and J gave up 5 bases; unmatched junction bases: 3. Germline CDR1 is MNHEY and CDR2 is SMNVEV (reference sequence). The DNA of the CDR3 is TGTGCCAGCAGTAACGACAGGGATCAGCCCCAGCATTTT. Encoded protein: CASSNDRDQPQHF.

V usage is TRBV7-3 and J usage is TRBJ1-1; D is ambiguous. Trimming cost V 3 bases and J 0 bases, with 8 bases left between them. Germline V CDR1 and CDR2: SGHTA, FQGTGA. This CDR3 has 14 amino acids. In DNA form, the CDR3 reads TGTGCCAGCAGCTTTACAAATATGAACACTGAAGCTTTCTTT. It encodes CASSFTNMNTEAFF. Filled out from reference TRBV7-3 and TRBJ1-1, the complete variable domain reads GAGVSQTPSNKVTEKGKYVELRCDPISGHTALYWYRQSLGQGPEFLIYFQGTGAADDSGLPNDRFFAVRPEGSVSTLKIQRTERGDSAVYLCASSFTNMNTEAFFGQGTRLTVV.

The V call is TRBV7-3, the J call TRBJ2-1, with 7 nucleotides matching TRBD1. The germline gives CDR1 SGHTA, CDR2 FQGTGA. The trim removed 0 bases at V and 1 base at J, leaving 3 bases unmatched. The CDR3 is made up of 16 amino acids. The CDR3 DNA reads TGTGCCAGCAGCTTAACACCGACAGGGTCCTACAATGAGCAGTTCTTC. Translation: CASSLTPTGSYNEQFF.

V gene TRBV19 combines with J gene TRBJ1-1; 10 nucleotides agree with TRBD1. The CDR3 runs 15 residues. Germline V gene lookup returns CDR1 LNHDA and CDR2 SQIVND (reference sequence). Losses at the gene ends were 8 bases for V and 3 bases for J; bases not matched to a gene: 9. CDR3 DNA sequence: TGTGCCAGTGCGATCGGGACAGGGGTCTACACTGAAGCTTTCTTT. It is translated as CASAIGTGVYTEAFF.

Turning to this clone: Additional DNA sequences in this sample encode the identical CDR3. The gene calls are TRBV30 and TRBJ2-2, with 7 bases aligning to TRBD2. CDR3 size: 17 residues. The V and J ends lost 1 base and 3 bases, in that order; junction bases with no gene match: 11. The germline CDR1 and CDR2 sequences are GTSNPN and SVGIG (reference sequence). The CDR3 here is CAWSEAGQALDTGELFF. The DNA of the CDR3 is TGTGCCTGGAGTGAAGCGGGGCAGGCCTTAGACACCGGGGAGCTGTTTTTT.

This clone has only one observation. This chain links TRBV13 with TRBJ2-3; D gene ambiguous. The V gene's germline CDR1 is PRHDT and CDR2 FYEKMQ (reference sequence). The V and J ends lost 7 bases and 2 bases respectively, with 13 bases between them. CDR3 size: 14 residues. The CDR3 nucleotides are TGTGCCAGCACCCGTGGGCCTAACACAGATACGCAGTATTTT. Its protein is CASTRGPNTDTQYF. Filled out from reference TRBV13 and TRBJ2-3, the complete variable domain reads AAGVIQSPRHLIKEKRETATLKCYPIPRHDTVYWYQQGPGQDPQFLISFYEKMQSDKGSIPDRFSAQQFSDYHSELNMSSLELGDSALYFCASTRGPNTDTQYFGPGTRLTVL.

As regards this clone: A junction boundary mismatches the germline segment, possibly from a read error. The chain has TRBV7-7 and TRBJ2-3; 11 bases are shared with TRBD2. The CDR3 is made up of 16 amino acids. In germline, CDR1 is SSHAT, CDR2 FNYEAQ (reference sequence). CDR3 coding DNA: TGTGCTAGCAGCTTAGGGACTAGCGGAAGCACAGATACGCAGTATTTT. Its protein is CASSLGTSGSTDTQYF.

This chain connects TRBV11-2 to TRBJ1-2; 7 bases map to TRBD1. CDR1 and CDR2 (germline): SGHAT, FQNNGV. CDR3 size: 13 residues. V trimming: 5 bases; J trimming: 4 bases; junction bases outside the gene matches: 4. DNA for the CDR3: TGTGCCAGCAGCATGACAGGGAGCTATGGCTACACCTTC. Amino acid sequence: CASSMTGSYGYTF.

This chain links TRBV2 with TRBJ2-1; D is ambiguous. This CDR3 is 12 amino acids long. V was cut by 5 bases and J by 0 bases, with 2 bases left in between. The germline CDR1 and CDR2 sequences are SNHLY and FYNNEI. Written as DNA, the CDR3 is TGTGCCAGCAGTTACTCCTACAATGAGCAGTTCTTC. It codes for CASSYSYNEQFF.

The CDR3 nucleotides read TGTGCCAGCAGTAGCCCGGAGTTCGGCTACACCTTC. This encodes CASSSPEFGYTF. This rearrangement joins TRBV6-5 to TRBJ1-2; D ambiguous. Germline V gene lookup returns CDR1 MNHEY and CDR2 SVGAGI. CDR3 length: 12 amino acids. Trimming removed 5 bases at V and 8 bases at J, with 12 bases between.

The chain is built from TRBV7-2 and TRBJ2-1, with TRBD1 as a possible D gene (6 bases). There are 15 residues in the CDR3. Trimming took 5 bases from V and 5 from J, leaving 16 bases between them. Germline V lookup: CDR1 SGHTA, CDR2 FQGNSA. CDR3 coding DNA: TGTGCCAGCAGCCCCCAGCCGAACAGGGACAATGAGCAGTTCTTC. This encodes CASSPQPNRDNEQFF. The full variable domain, its missing parts supplied by reference TRBV7-2 and TRBJ2-1, is GAGVSQSPSNKVTEKGKDVELRCDPISGHTALYWYRQSLGQGLEFLIYFQGNSAPDKSGLPSDRFSAERTGGSVSTLTIQRTQQEDSAVYLCASSPQPNRDNEQFFGPGTRLTVL.

This chain links TRBV5-1 with TRBJ2-7, with D uncertain. The V gene lost 0 bases and the J gene lost 0 bases, with 10 bases spanning the gap. CDR1 is SGHRS, CDR2 YFSETQ, per germline. The CDR3 is made up of 15 amino acids. Here the CDR3 DNA reads TGCGCCAGCAGCTTGGACGCGCCCTCCTCCTACGAGCAGTACTTC. Protein sequence: CASSLDAPSSYEQYF.

The J gene is TRBJ2-1, the V gene TRBV5-1; 13 bases match TRBD2. Germline V lookup: CDR1 SGHRS, CDR2 YFSETQ. CDR3 length equals 15 residues. After removal of 4 bases from V and 8 bases from J, the junction contained 6 bases not matched to a gene. CDR3 sequence (DNA): TGCGCCAGCAGCCCGAGGACTAGCGGGAGCGATGAGCAGTTCTTC. This gives the protein CASSPRTSGSDEQFF.